This T cell receptor beta chain was documented in a study of T cells after yellow fever vaccination. Study context: For low cell numbers, libraries were made with SMART-Seq v4 Ultra Low Input. Notes on the study in general: The booster saw the reappearance of most primary-vaccination clones (about 95% CD4, 80% to 90% CD8). Abundant clonotypes from the bulk population could contaminate FACS-sorted repertoires.

Germline loops: CDR1 MGHDK, CDR2 SYGVNS. The V end was cut by 7 bases, the J end by 6 bases, with 13 bases between. The CDR3 is 13 amino acids. Researchers made TCR cDNA using 5'RACE template switching, and this step added a universal primer site and UMIs. In TCRdb, the 5' RACE reads were re-called with MiXCR into one record per CDR3 protein. The data hold more than 80,000 distinct CDR3 sequences, with roughly 6% observed a single time. This clonotype was seen a handful of times. What it binds is unknown. The source is a man aged 18 to 29 who received the YFV17D yellow fever vaccine. The chain combines TRBV25-1 with TRBJ2-1; D remains unclear. Sequences were derived from CD8+ T cells sorted from PBMCs, sampled 10 days after the yellow fever booster vaccination. The DNA for the CDR3 is TGTGCCAGCACCCCGGTCCCGGGCAATGAGCAGTTCTTC. Its translation: CASTPVPGNEQFF.